The present T cell receptor (beta chain) was sequenced within a study of blood T cell repertoires in COVID-19. Overall study context: T cells, B-cell-depleted T cells, or PBMCs provided the cDNA or gDNA that served as material.

With V trimmed by 3 bases and J by 5 bases, 7 bases remained unmatched. The CDR3 extends over 15 amino acids. In germline, CDR1 is KGHDR, CDR2 SFDVKD. Per the original data handling: Using reference gene primer amplification, nucleated cell counts were estimated. TCRdb keeps only in-frame clones here, not all; method: immunoSEQ multiplex PCR. The V and J calls and the clone size are those of that table, but D and trimming were determined from the DNA. The sample consists of 95,000 to 100,000 clones, 85% of them appearing once. The origin of this receptor is a woman in her 70s with active or convalescent COVID-19. The genes are TRBV24-1 and TRBJ1-1, with 8 positions matching TRBD1. Source material: peripheral blood. The CDR3 region has the DNA TGTGCCACCAGTGATAGTTCCAGGGGGCGGACTGAAGCTTTCTTT. It encodes CATSDSSRGRTEAFF.